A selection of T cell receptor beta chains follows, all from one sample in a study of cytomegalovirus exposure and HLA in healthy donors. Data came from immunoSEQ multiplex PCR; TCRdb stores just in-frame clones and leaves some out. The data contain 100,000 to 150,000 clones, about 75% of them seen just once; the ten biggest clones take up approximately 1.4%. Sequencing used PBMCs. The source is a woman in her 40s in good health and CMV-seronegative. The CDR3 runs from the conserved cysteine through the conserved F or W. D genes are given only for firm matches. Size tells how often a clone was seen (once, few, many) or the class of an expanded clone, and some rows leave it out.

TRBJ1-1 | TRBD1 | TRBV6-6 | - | TGTGCCAGCAGTTCCGGACAGGGCGGGGTGAACACTGAAGCTTTCTTT | CASSSGQGGVNTEAFF
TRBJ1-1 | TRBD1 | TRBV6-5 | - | TGTGCCAGCAGTTATGAAGGGACAGCCATGAACACTGAAGCTTTCTTT | CASSYEGTAMNTEAFF
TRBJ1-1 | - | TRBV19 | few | TGTGCCAGTAGGGAGGGGTGGGGTGACACTGAAGCTTTCTTT | CASREGWGDTEAFF
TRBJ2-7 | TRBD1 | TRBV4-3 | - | TGCGCCAGCAGCCAAAGGACAGGGGGGGGCAACGAGCAGTACTTC | CASSQRTGGGNEQYF
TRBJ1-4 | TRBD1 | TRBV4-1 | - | TGCGCCAGCAGCCAACCGGGACAGGGAGACGAAAAACTGTTTTTT | CASSQPGQGDEKLFF
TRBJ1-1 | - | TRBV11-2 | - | TGTGCCAGCAGCTTATCCGGCCCGGGGAACACTGAAGCTTTCTTT | CASSLSGPGNTEAFF
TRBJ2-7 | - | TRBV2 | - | TGTGCCAGCAGTGTTGGGGCACAGTTCTACGAGCAGTACTTC | CASSVGAQFYEQYF
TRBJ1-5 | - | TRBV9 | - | TGTGCCAGCAGCTTAGGGGGGGGAAGCCAGCCCCAGCATTTT | CASSLGGGSQPQHF
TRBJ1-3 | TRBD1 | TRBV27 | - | TGTGCCAGCAGTCTAGACAGGGACTCTGGAAACACCATATATTTT | CASSLDRDSGNTIYF
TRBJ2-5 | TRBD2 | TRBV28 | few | TGTGCCAGCAGTTACCGACTAGCGGGGCGGGAGACCCAGTACTTC | CASSYRLAGRETQYF
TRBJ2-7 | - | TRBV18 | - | TGTGCCAGCTCACCCCAGAGCTCGGTTACGGGCGAGCAGTACTTC | CASSPQSSVTGEQYF
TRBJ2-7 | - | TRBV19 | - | TGTGCCAGTAGTATAGGGGACACCACCTACGAGCAGTACTTC | CASSIGDTTYEQYF
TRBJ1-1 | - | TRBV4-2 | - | TGTGCCAGCAGCGCCAGGGGTCAGAACACTGAAGCTTTCTTT | CASSARGQNTEAFF
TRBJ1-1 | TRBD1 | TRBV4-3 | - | TGCGCCAGCAGCCAAGACCGGACAGGGGGCACTGAAGCTTTCTTT | CASSQDRTGGTEAFF
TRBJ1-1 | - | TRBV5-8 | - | TGTGCCAGCAGCTTGGGAGGCAGGGGTGAAGCTTTCTTT | CASSLGGRGEAFF
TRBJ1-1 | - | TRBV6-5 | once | TGTGCCAGCAACGAACGACGGGGGACTGAAGCTTTCTTT | CASNERRGTEAFF
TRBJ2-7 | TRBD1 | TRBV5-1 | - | TGCGCCAGCAGCAGAGGGGAAACAGGGGGTTCCTACGAGCAGTACTTC | CASSRGETGGSYEQYF
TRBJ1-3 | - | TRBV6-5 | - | TGTGCCAGCAGTTTCCTATCTGGAAACACCATATATTTT | CASSFLSGNTIYF
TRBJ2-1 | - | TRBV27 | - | TGTGCCAGCAGCTTTGCGGTCCTTTCGCGGGGTTACAATGAGCAGTTCTTC | CASSFAVLSRGYNEQFF
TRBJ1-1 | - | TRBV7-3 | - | TGTGCCAGCAAGCATGCGAACACTGAAGCTTTCTTT | CASKHANTEAFF
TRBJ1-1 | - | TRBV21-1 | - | TGTGCCAGCAGCAAGGGGAGGGGCCTGAACACTGAAGCTTTCTTT | CASSKGRGLNTEAFF
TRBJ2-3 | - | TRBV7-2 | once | TGTGCCAGCAGCTTAATGGGACTCACCACAGATACGCAGTATTTT | CASSLMGLTTDTQYF
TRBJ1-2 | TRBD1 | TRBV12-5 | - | TGTGCTAGTGGTATACTGGGACAGGGCGTTGGAGGCTACACCTTC | CASGILGQGVGGYTF
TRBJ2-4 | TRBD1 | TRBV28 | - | TGTGCCAGCAGTACCACAGGGGGAGGTAGCATTCAGTACTTC | CASSTTGGGSIQYF
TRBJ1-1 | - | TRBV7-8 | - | TGTGCCAGCAGCTTAGTCCCCCGCAGGGGACTGAACACTGAAGCTTTCTTT | CASSLVPRRGLNTEAFF
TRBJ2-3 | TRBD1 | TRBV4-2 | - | TGTGCCAGCAGCCCGACAGGGGGACTCACAGATACGCAGTATTTT | CASSPTGGLTDTQYF
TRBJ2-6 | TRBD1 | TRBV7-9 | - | TGTGCCAGCAGCGGAGACAGGGGCTCTGGGGCCAACGTCCTGACTTTC | CASSGDRGSGANVLTF
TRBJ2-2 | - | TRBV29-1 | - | TGCAGCGTTGAACGTGCCACGGACACCGGGGAGCTGTTTTTT | CSVERATDTGELFF
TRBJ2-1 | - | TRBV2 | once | TGTGCCAGCAGAGAGGTTCGGAGCTCCTACAATGAGCAGTTCTTC | CASREVRSSYNEQFF
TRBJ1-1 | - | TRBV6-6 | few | TGTGCCAGCAGTTACGAGGGAGAGAACACTGAAGCTTTCTTT | CASSYEGENTEAFF
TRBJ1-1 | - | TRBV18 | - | TGTGCCAGCTCACGCGGACAGAACACTGAAGCTTTCTTT | CASSRGQNTEAFF
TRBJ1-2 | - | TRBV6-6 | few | TGTGCCAGCAGCGAACGGGGTTTATATGGCTACACCTTC | CASSERGLYGYTF
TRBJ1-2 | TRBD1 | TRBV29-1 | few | TGCAGCATTCGACAGGGGAGTTCATCTAACTATGGCTACACCTTC | CSIRQGSSSNYGYTF
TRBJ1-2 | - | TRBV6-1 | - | TGTGCCAGCAGTGAGGTAGGACAGCAGCCCTATGGCTACACCTTC | CASSEVGQQPYGYTF
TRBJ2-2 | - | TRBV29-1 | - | TGCAGCGTTGACAGGGGCAACACCGGGGAGCTGTTTTTT | CSVDRGNTGELFF
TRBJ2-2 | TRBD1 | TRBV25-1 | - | TGTGCCAGCAGTGACAGGGGGTATACCGGGGAGCTGTTTTTT | CASSDRGYTGELFF
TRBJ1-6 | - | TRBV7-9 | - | TGTGCCAGCAGCGATACGGGAGGGGGTTATAATTCACCCCTCCACTTT | CASSDTGGGYNSPLHF
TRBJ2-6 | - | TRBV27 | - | TGTGCCAGCAGGAGGTTCTCTGGGGCCAACGTCCTGACTTTC | CASRRFSGANVLTF
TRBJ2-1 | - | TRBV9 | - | TGTGCCAGCAGCCCCCGACAGGGGGTAGCGGGGGATGAGCAGTTCTTC | CASSPRQGVAGDEQFF
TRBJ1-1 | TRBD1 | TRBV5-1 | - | TGCGCCAGCAGCTTGGAAGGGACAGGGGTCACTGAAGCTTTCTTT | CASSLEGTGVTEAFF
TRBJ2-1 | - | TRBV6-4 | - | TGTGCCAGCAGTGACTCAGGGGGGGGGCACAATGAGCAGTTCTTC | CASSDSGGGHNEQFF
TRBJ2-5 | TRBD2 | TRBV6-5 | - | TGTGCCAGCAGTTACTCCTCTAGCGGGGGCAAAGAGACCCAGTACTTC | CASSYSSSGGKETQYF
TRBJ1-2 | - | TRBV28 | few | TGTGCCAGCAGTTCCGGGTATGGCTACACCTTC | CASSSGYGYTF
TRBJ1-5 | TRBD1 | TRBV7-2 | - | TGTGCCAGCAGCTTACAGGGGGGCAATCAGCCCCAGCATTTT | CASSLQGGNQPQHF
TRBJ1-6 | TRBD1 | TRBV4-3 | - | TGCGCCAGCAGCCAAGATATCACGCAACTGAGGGGGCTCTCCTATAATTCACCCCTCCACTTT | CASSQDITQLRGLSYNSPLHF
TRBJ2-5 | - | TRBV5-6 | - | TGTGCCAGCGCTCCGGGAGTTGGGGGAGAGACCCAGTACTTC | CASAPGVGGETQYF
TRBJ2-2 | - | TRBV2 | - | TGTGCCAGCAGTGACCCAGGACGGGGCACCGGGGAGCTGTTTTTT | CASSDPGRGTGELFF
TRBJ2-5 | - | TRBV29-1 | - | TGCAGCGTTCGGGGGAGGTTCCAAGAGACCCAGTACTTC | CSVRGRFQETQYF
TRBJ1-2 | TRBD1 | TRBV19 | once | TGTGCCAGTAGCCCTAGGACCGGGACAGGGGTGAATGGCTACACCTTC | CASSPRTGTGVNGYTF
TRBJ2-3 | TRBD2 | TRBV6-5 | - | TGTGCTTTAGGACGGGGGGGCGTCGATACGCAGTATTTT | CALGRGGVDTQYF
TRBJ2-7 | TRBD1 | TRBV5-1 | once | TGCGCCAGCAGCTTGGCTAGGGGGCAATACGAGCAGTACTTC | CASSLARGQYEQYF
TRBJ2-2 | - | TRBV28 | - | TGTGCCAGCAGTAAACAGGGATTAGGCACCGGGGAGCTGTTTTTT | CASSKQGLGTGELFF
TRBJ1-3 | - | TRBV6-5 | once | TGTGCCAGCAAACTCGACATCCACTCTGGAAACACCATATATTTT | CASKLDIHSGNTIYF